These T cell receptor beta chains were read from a single sample in a study of blood T cell repertoires in COVID-19. Sequencing was performed with immunoSEQ multiplex PCR; in TCRdb, only in-frame clones are kept and a portion is missing. Of roughly 140,000 clones listed, 80% to 90% were seen once; the top ten hold approximately 11%. The sequenced sample consisted of PBMCs or T cells enriched from blood (not recorded which). The receptor source for this set is a man aged 55 to 70 who had recovered from COVID-19. The CDR3 runs from the conserved cysteine through the conserved F or W. The D gene is left open where the match is weak.

V gene	J gene	D gene	CDR3 protein	CDR3 DNA
TRBV3-1/TRBV3-2	TRBJ2-5	NA	CASSQASGGFETQYF	TGTGCCAGCAGCCAAGCCTCGGGGGGCTTTGAGACCCAGTACTTC
TRBV9	TRBJ1-1	NA	CASSVAGSNTEAFF	TGTGCCAGCAGCGTAGCAGGCTCGAACACTGAAGCTTTCTTT
TRBV9	TRBJ1-2	NA	CASSVADRTVYGYTF	TGTGCCAGCAGCGTTGCCGACAGGACCGTCTATGGCTACACCTTC
TRBV2	TRBJ1-1	NA	CASIRDTEAFF	TGTGCCAGCATCAGGGACACTGAAGCTTTCTTT
TRBV28	TRBJ1-2	NA	CASSPYVANYGYTF	TGTGCCAGCAGTCCCTATGTAGCTAACTATGGCTACACCTTC
TRBV2	TRBJ1-2	NA	CASRSDPGAYGYTF	TGTGCCAGCAGGAGTGACCCAGGGGCCTATGGCTACACCTTC
TRBV19	TRBJ1-5	TRBD1	CASTLGTEDQPQHF	TGTGCCAGTACACTCGGGACAGAAGATCAGCCCCAGCATTTT
TRBV5-1	TRBJ2-1	TRBD2	CASSFLAGGRYNEQFF	TGCGCCAGCAGCTTCCTAGCGGGGGGGCGATACAATGAGCAGTTCTTC
TRBV6-5	TRBJ1-6	TRBD1	CASSRQGPSPLHF	TGTGCCAGCAGCCGACAGGGGCCTTCACCCCTCCACTTT
TRBV5-4	TRBJ2-7	TRBD2	CASSPSLQGLAGVSYEQYF	TGTGCCAGCAGCCCCTCCCTCCAAGGACTAGCGGGGGTCTCCTACGAGCAGTACTTC
TRBV4-1	TRBJ2-5	TRBD2	CASSPSGGDETQYF	TGCGCCAGCAGCCCCTCGGGGGGAGACGAGACCCAGTACTTC
TRBV27	TRBJ2-3	NA	CASSHWGGGGSDTQYF	TGTGCCAGCAGTCACTGGGGGGGCGGGGGATCAGATACGCAGTATTTT
TRBV27	TRBJ2-7	TRBD1	CASSLMSGTGYDEQYF	TGTGCCAGCAGTTTAATGTCCGGGACAGGGTACGACGAGCAGTACTTC